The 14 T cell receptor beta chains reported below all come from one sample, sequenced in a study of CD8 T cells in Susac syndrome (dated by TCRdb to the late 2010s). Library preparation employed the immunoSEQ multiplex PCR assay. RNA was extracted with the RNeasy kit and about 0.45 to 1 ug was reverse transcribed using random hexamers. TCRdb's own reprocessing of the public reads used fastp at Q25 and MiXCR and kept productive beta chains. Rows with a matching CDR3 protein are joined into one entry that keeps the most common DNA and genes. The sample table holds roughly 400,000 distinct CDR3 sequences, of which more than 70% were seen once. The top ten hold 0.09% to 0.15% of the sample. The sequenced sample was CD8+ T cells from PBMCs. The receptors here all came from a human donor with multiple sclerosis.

This chain's CDR3 is CASSELAGGLGEQYF. Here the CDR3 DNA reads TGCGCCAGCAGTGAGTTAGCGGGAGGGCTGGGCGAGCAGTACTTC. This chain joins TRBV10-1 and TRBJ2-7, with 11 bases fitting TRBD2. The CDR3 is made up of 15 amino acids. Germline trimming cut 1 base from V and 6 bases from J; bases unmatched to any gene: 5. Germline CDR1 and CDR2: WNHNN and SYGVQD (reference sequence).

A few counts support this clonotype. This CDR3 reads CASSQDEEGISGANVLTF. The DNA of the CDR3 is TGTGCCAGCAGCCAAGATGAAGAGGGGATCTCTGGGGCCAACGTCCTGACTTTC. This chain uses TRBV4-2 with TRBJ2-6; D assignment may be TRBD1 or TRBD2 (5 bases each). Germline CDR1 reads LGHNA; CDR2 reads YNFKEQ. V gave up 0 bases and J gave up 0 bases, with 12 bases separating them. The CDR3 is 18 amino acids.

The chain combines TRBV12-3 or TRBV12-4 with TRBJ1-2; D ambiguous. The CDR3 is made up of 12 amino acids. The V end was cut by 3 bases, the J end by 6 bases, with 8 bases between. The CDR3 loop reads CASSLGENGYTF. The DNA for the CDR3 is TGTGCCAGCAGTTTGGGAGAGAATGGCTACACCTTC.

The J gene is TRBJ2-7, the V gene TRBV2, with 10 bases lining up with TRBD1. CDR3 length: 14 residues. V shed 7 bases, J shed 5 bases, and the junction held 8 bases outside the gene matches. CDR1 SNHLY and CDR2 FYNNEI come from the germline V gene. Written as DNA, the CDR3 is TGTGCCAGCACAGGCGGGACAGGGGCCCACGAGCAGTACTTC. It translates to CASTGGTGAHEQYF.

Written as DNA, the CDR3 is TGTGCCAGCAGTTCTGCGACAGGGGTGTACGAGCAGTACTTC. Its protein product is CASSSATGVYEQYF. The rearrangement links TRBV27 to TRBJ2-7, with TRBD1 matching over 8 bases. CDR3 length equals 14 residues. The germline gives CDR1 MNHEY, CDR2 SMNVEV (reference sequence). V trimming: 4 bases; J trimming: 4 bases; junction bases outside the gene matches: 6.

The CDR3 loop reads CASSQASGRAYNEQFF. The CDR3 region has the DNA TGCGCCAGCAGCCAAGCTAGCGGGAGGGCGTACAATGAGCAGTTCTTC. V is TRBV4-1 and J is TRBJ2-1; TRBD2 matches at 12 bases. Germline loops: CDR1 MGHRA, CDR2 YSYEKL. The ends lost 1 base at V and 4 bases at J; junction bases unmatched: 2. The CDR3 runs to 16 residues.

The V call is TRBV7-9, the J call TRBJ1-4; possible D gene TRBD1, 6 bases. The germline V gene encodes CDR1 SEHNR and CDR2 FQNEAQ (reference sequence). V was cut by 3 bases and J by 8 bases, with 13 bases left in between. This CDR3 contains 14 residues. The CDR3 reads CASSFENRDEKLFF. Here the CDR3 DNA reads TGTGCCAGCAGCTTCGAGAACAGGGACGAAAAACTGTTTTTT.

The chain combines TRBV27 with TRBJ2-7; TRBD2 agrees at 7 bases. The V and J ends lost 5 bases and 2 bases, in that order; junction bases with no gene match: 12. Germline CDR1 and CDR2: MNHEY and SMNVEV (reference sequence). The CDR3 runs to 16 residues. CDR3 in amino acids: CASSPITGTNPYEQYF. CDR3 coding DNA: TGTGCCAGCAGTCCTATTACCGGGACTAACCCCTACGAGCAGTACTTC.

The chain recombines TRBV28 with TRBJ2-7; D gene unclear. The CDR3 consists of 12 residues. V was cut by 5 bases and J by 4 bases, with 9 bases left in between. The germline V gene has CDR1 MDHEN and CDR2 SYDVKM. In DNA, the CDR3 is TGTGCCAGCAGTCCCCCTATTTACGAGCAGTACTTC. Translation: CASSPPIYEQYF.

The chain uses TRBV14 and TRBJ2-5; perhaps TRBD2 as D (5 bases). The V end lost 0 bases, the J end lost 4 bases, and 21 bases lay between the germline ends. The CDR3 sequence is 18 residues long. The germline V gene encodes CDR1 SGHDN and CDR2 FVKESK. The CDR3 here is CASSQDQFRGRRAETQYF. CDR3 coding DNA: TGTGCCAGCAGCCAAGATCAATTTCGTGGGAGAAGGGCAGAGACCCAGTACTTC.

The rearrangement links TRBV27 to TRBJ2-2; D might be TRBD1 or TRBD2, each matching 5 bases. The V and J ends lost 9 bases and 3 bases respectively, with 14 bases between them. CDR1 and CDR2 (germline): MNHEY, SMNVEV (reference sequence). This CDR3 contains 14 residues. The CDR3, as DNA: TGTGCCAGTAACCGGGGCCTCGACACCGGGGAGCTGTTTTTT. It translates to CASNRGLDTGELFF.

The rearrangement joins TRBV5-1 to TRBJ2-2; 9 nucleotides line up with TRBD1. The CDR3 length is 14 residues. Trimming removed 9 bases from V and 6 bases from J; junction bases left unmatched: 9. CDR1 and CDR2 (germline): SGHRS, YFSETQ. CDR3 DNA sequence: TGCGCCACCCACGCGACAGGGGGATCCGGGGAGCTGTTTTTT. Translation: CATHATGGSGELFF.

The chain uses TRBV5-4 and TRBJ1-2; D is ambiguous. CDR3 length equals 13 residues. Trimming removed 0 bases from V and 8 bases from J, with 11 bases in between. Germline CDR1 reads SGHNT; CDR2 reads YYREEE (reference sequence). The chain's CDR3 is CASSLGPPSGYTF. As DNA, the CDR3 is TGTGCCAGCAGCTTGGGGCCACCTTCGGGCTACACCTTC.

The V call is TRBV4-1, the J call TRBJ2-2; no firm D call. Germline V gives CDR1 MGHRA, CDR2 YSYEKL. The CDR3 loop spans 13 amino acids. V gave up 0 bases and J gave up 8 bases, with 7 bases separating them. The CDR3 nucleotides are TGCGCCAGCAGCCAAGATGTGGCAGGGGAGCTGTTTTTT. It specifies CASSQDVAGELFF.